These 28 T cell receptor beta chains were all obtained from the same sample, sequenced in a study of T cells after posttransplantation cyclophosphamide. Sequenced by immunoSEQ multiplex PCR; TCRdb stores in-frame clones only, minus some. The data contain more than 50,000 clones, about 82% of them singletons. The material sequenced was PBMCs. The receptors come from a man aged 30-40 years with a blood cancer, CMV-positive, and with a related stem cell donor.

The chain joins TRBV27 to TRBJ2-7; 7 nucleotides align to TRBD2. Unmatched junction bases numbered 17, after V lost 5 bases and J lost 4 bases. The CDR3 loop spans 17 amino acids. Germline CDR1 is MNHEY and CDR2 is SMNVEV (reference sequence). This CDR3 reads CASSPMIRTSVNYEQYF. CDR3 nucleotides: TGTGCCAGCAGTCCAATGATAAGAACTAGCGTCAATTACGAGCAGTACTTC.

The chain carries TRBV7-9 and TRBJ1-5, with a tentative D call TRBD1 (6 bases). This CDR3 comprises 12 residues. Germline lookup yields CDR1 SEHNR and CDR2 FQNEAQ (reference sequence). V was pared by 5 bases and J by 12 bases, with 14 bases between. CDR3 sequence: CASSSSGDYQHF. In nucleotides, the CDR3 is TGTGCCAGCAGCAGCTCAGGGGATTACCAGCATTTT.

This clone occurred a few times. The chain links TRBV6-6 to TRBJ2-7; weak D call: TRBD2 (5 bases). This CDR3 is 13 amino acids long. The V end was cut by 6 bases, the J end by 4 bases, with 13 bases between. CDR1 is MNHNY, CDR2 SVGAGI, per germline (reference sequence). CDR3 nucleotide sequence: TGTGCCAGCAGGGCCACGAGCGGTTACGAGCAGTACTTC. It yields the protein CASRATSGYEQYF.

The chain couples TRBV28 to TRBJ1-1, with a tentative D call TRBD1 (5 bases). The CDR3 sequence is 14 residues long. Germline lookup yields CDR1 MDHEN and CDR2 SYDVKM. CDR3 coding DNA: TGTGGGACGGCGAGAACCTCCAGGGACACTGAAGCTTTCTTT. This gives the protein CGTARTSRDTEAFF.

In DNA form, the CDR3 reads TGTGCCAGCTCACCCCGGGACACGCGAACTAACATTCAGTACTTC. Residues: CASSPRDTRTNIQYF. This chain connects TRBV18 to TRBJ2-4, with D possibly being TRBD1 (6 bases). With 3 bases removed from V and 7 bases from J, the gap between germline ends came to 16 bases. Germline CDR1 KGHSH, CDR2 LQKENI. CDR3 length: 15 amino acids.

This clone was counted a few times. This CDR3 is CASSLGLPAPNEKLFF. The CDR3 DNA reads TGTGCCAGCAGCCTGGGACTTCCTGCACCGAATGAAAAACTGTTTTTT. This chain uses TRBV5-4 with TRBJ1-4; D may be TRBD1 (5 bases). This CDR3 has 16 amino acids. V was shortened by 4 bases and J by 5 bases, with 18 bases between the two germline ends. Germline CDR1 SGHNT, CDR2 YYREEE (reference sequence).

The CDR3 spells CSVSDTLNYGYTF. The CDR3 bases are TGCAGCGTATCGGACACACTCAACTATGGCTACACCTTC. The chain recombines TRBV29-1 with TRBJ1-2; a possible D gene is TRBD1 (5 bases). Trimming took 6 bases from V and 2 from J, leaving 13 bases between them. The CDR3 loop spans 13 amino acids. CDR1 is SQVTM and CDR2 is ANQGSEA in the germline V gene.

The chain recombines TRBV29-1 with TRBJ2-3, with 7 positions matching TRBD1. Unmatched junction bases numbered 7, after V lost 4 bases and J lost 0 bases. Germline CDR1 SQVTM, CDR2 ANQGSEA. The CDR3 consists of 15 residues. CDR3 bases: TGCAGCGTTGCCCGGGGACAGAGGAGCACAGATACGCAGTATTTT. Its translation is CSVARGQRSTDTQYF.

The V and J genes are TRBV14 and TRBJ1-4, with D unresolved. V was trimmed by 4 bases and J by 8 bases, leaving 17 bases between them. This CDR3 region has 15 residues. Per germline, CDR1 SGHDN and CDR2 FVKESK. CDR3 protein: CASSPGREKQEKLFF. CDR3 in DNA: TGTGCCAGCAGCCCTGGGAGGGAGAAACAAGAAAAACTGTTTTTT.

This sequence joins TRBV5-4 and TRBJ1-3; tentatively, D is TRBD1 (6 bases). Trimming removed 0 bases from V and 7 bases from J, with 11 bases in between. The CDR3 consists of 14 residues. Germline CDR1 SGHNT, CDR2 YYREEE (reference sequence). DNA for the CDR3: TGTGCCAGCAGCTTGGGGACAGTAGGGAACACCATATATTTT. Residues: CASSLGTVGNTIYF.

This chain connects TRBV18 to TRBJ2-1, with 10 bases that match TRBD1. Trimming took 1 base from V and 7 from J; bases not matched to a gene: 7. This CDR3 spans 16 amino acids. The germline V gene encodes CDR1 KGHSH and CDR2 LQKENI. The DNA for the CDR3 is TGTGCCAGCTCACCACGCGGGACAGGGGAATTGAATGAGCAGTTCTTC. Encoded protein: CASSPRGTGELNEQFF.

V is TRBV29-1 and J is TRBJ1-1, with D unclear. This CDR3 is built from 11 residues. Trimming removed 4 bases from V and 5 bases from J, with 8 bases in between. CDR1 is SQVTM, CDR2 ANQGSEA, per germline. As DNA, the CDR3 is TGCAGCGTTGTGTCCGGGACTGAAGCTTTCTTT. It codes for CSVVSGTEAFF.

This clone was counted only a few times. The chain recombines TRBV28 with TRBJ2-1; maybe TRBD1 (6 bases). The CDR3 length is 18 residues. Deletions cut 4 bases from V and 7 bases from J, with 26 bases between. Per germline, CDR1 MDHEN and CDR2 SYDVKM. CDR3 coding DNA: TGTGCCAGCAGTTCCTCCTTTTCTCCGGCCCCCAGGGGAAATGAGCAGTTCTTC. As protein: CASSSSFSPAPRGNEQFF. The full variable domain, in which reference TRBV28 and TRBJ2-1 provide the parts outside the CDR3, is DVKVTQSSRYLVKRTGEKVFLECVQDMDHENMFWYRQDPGLGLRLIYFSYDVKMKEKGDIPEGYSVSREKKERFSLILESASTNQTSMYLCASSSSFSPAPRGNEQFFGPGTRLTVL.

The chain carries TRBV7-2 and TRBJ2-3; no clear D. The CDR3 is 13 residues long. V lost 0 bases and J 2 bases, leaving 3 bases between the germline ends. Germline CDR1 and CDR2: SGHTA and FQGNSA. The CDR3 nucleotides read TGTGCCAGCAGCTTAGCTTACACAGATACGCAGTATTTT. Protein: CASSLAYTDTQYF.

V is TRBV15 and J is TRBJ1-5; D unresolved. The V gene's germline CDR1 is LNHNV and CDR2 YYDKDF (reference sequence). CDR3 length: 17 residues. Trimming took 4 bases from V and 6 from J, leaving 22 bases between them. CDR3 sequence reads: CATSKLAEGPGIQPQHF. CDR3 in DNA: TGTGCCACCAGCAAACTGGCCGAAGGGCCGGGGATTCAGCCCCAGCATTTT.

This clone was observed a single time. This sequence joins TRBV5-1 and TRBJ2-3; the match to TRBD2 covers 11 bases. V gave up 4 bases and J gave up 0 bases; unmatched junction bases: 7. This CDR3 region has 17 residues. Germline values: CDR1 SGHRS, CDR2 YFSETQ. The CDR3 protein is CASSPSRTSGSTDTQYF. In nucleotides, the CDR3 is TGCGCCAGCAGCCCGAGCCGGACTAGCGGGAGCACAGATACGCAGTATTTT.

V and J are TRBV6-5 and TRBJ2-7; 8 positions match TRBD1. The germline V gene has CDR1 MNHEY and CDR2 SVGAGI. This CDR3 comprises 14 residues. Trimming took 5 bases from V and 3 from J; bases not matched to a gene: 6. The CDR3 protein is CASSQQGVGYEQYF. CDR3 bases: TGTGCCAGCAGTCAACAGGGGGTGGGCTACGAGCAGTACTTC.

V usage is TRBV9 and J usage is TRBJ2-7, with 7 positions matching TRBD2. The V segment lost 0 bases and the J segment 2 bases; nucleotides outside the gene matches: 5. Germline-derived CDR1 and CDR2 are SGDLS and YYNGEE. The CDR3 loop spans 15 amino acids. CDR3 sequence reads: CASSVGGGSAYEQYF. CDR3 sequence (DNA): TGTGCCAGCAGCGTAGGAGGCGGGAGTGCCTACGAGCAGTACTTC.

This clone was detected only a few times. The rearrangement uses TRBV7-9 and TRBJ1-2; D gene ambiguous. Trimming removed 1 base at V and 2 bases at J, with 5 bases between. This CDR3 comprises 13 residues. From germline, CDR1 is SEHNR and CDR2 FQNEAQ (reference sequence). The CDR3 protein is CASSLEQNYGYTF. The CDR3, as DNA: TGTGCCAGCAGCTTAGAACAGAACTATGGCTACACCTTC.

The chain employs TRBV28 and TRBJ2-1; perhaps TRBD2 as D (5 bases). This CDR3 is built from 15 residues. Germline V gene lookup returns CDR1 MDHEN and CDR2 SYDVKM. The germline V and J ends were trimmed by 6 bases and 4 bases, with 16 bases remaining between them. This CDR3 is CASSLESGIYNEQFF. CDR3 sequence (DNA): TGTGCCAGCAGCCTTGAGTCGGGGATATACAATGAGCAGTTCTTC.

The chain employs TRBV9 and TRBJ2-7; 9 nucleotides align to TRBD2. The CDR3 covers 16 residues. J was trimmed by 1 base and V by 0 bases; bases with no gene match: 5. CDR1 SGDLS and CDR2 YYNGEE come from the germline V gene. The CDR3, as DNA: TGTGCCAGCAGCGTAGCTTGTCTAGCGGGGTCCTACGAGCAGTACTTC. It is translated as CASSVACLAGSYEQYF.

This rearrangement joins TRBV5-1 to TRBJ1-1; D gene ambiguous. Germline CDR1 and CDR2: SGHRS and YFSETQ. This CDR3 is built from 13 residues. The germline V and J ends were trimmed by 0 bases and 3 bases, with 6 bases remaining between them. The CDR3 region has the DNA TGCGCCAGCAGCTTGGTAGAGTACACTGAAGCTTTCTTT. Protein: CASSLVEYTEAFF. The complete variable domain, with remaining parts taken from reference TRBV5-1 and TRBJ1-1, reads KAGVTQTPRYLIKTRGQQVTLSCSPISGHRSVSWYQQTPGQGLQFLFEYFSETQRNKGNFPGRFSGRQFSNSRSEMNVSTLELGDSALYLCASSLVEYTEAFFGQGTRLTVV.

Only one count was recorded for this clone. This chain links TRBV27 with TRBJ2-3, with D possibly being TRBD2 (5 bases). The CDR3 length is 15 residues. V lost 3 bases and J lost 2, with 12 bases in between. CDR1 and CDR2 from the germline V gene are MNHEY and SMNVEV (reference sequence). The CDR3 DNA follows: TGTGCCAGCAGTTTTGGAGCGGAGGTCACAGATACGCAGTATTTT. Translating gives CASSFGAEVTDTQYF.

The chain employs TRBV18 and TRBJ1-3; D gene unclear. The CDR3 has 14 residues. Germline values: CDR1 KGHSH, CDR2 LQKENI. V dropped 0 bases and J dropped 5 bases, with 8 bases sitting between them. The CDR3 nucleotides read TGTGCCAGCTCACCACCAATATCCCGAAACACCATATATTTT. This gives the protein CASSPPISRNTIYF.

This chain joins TRBV5-4 and TRBJ1-2; the match to TRBD1 covers 8 bases. Germline-derived CDR1 and CDR2 are SGHNT and YYREEE (reference sequence). J lost 5 bases, V lost 1 base, and 7 bases had no gene match. The CDR3 is 15 amino acids. The CDR3 protein is CASSLMQGASYGYTF. CDR3 in DNA: TGTGCCAGCAGCTTGATGCAGGGGGCGTCGTATGGCTACACCTTC.

The chain is built from TRBV18 and TRBJ2-1; 12 nucleotides match TRBD1. After removal of 3 bases from V and 9 bases from J, the junction contained 3 bases not matched to a gene. The germline CDR1 and CDR2 sequences are KGHSH and LQKENI. This CDR3 is built from 14 residues. The CDR3 DNA is TGTGCCAGCTCACCGGGACAGGGGGCCGGTGAGCAGTTCTTC. Amino acids: CASSPGQGAGEQFF.

The V gene is TRBV5-1, the J gene TRBJ2-3; the D gene is possibly TRBD2 (5 bases). Per the germline V gene, CDR1 is SGHRS and CDR2 is YFSETQ. This CDR3 contains 17 residues. V was cut by 1 base and J by 2 bases, with 17 bases left in between. The CDR3 sequence is CASSLNGLRHNTDTQYF. CDR3 DNA: TGCGCCAGCAGCTTGAACGGACTTAGGCATAACACAGATACGCAGTATTTT. Using reference TRBV5-1 and TRBJ2-3 for the parts outside the CDR3, the full variable domain is KAGVTQTPRYLIKTRGQQVTLSCSPISGHRSVSWYQQTPGQGLQFLFEYFSETQRNKGNFPGRFSGRQFSNSRSEMNVSTLELGDSALYLCASSLNGLRHNTDTQYFGPGTRLTVL.

The chain couples TRBV18 to TRBJ1-1; D perhaps matches TRBD1 (6 bases). CDR1 KGHSH and CDR2 LQKENI come from the germline V gene. V was cut by 2 bases and J by 5 bases, with 9 bases left in between. The CDR3 consists of 13 residues. The CDR3 region has the DNA TGTGCCAGCTCACCAGCAGGGGAAACTGAAGCTTTCTTT. Its translation is CASSPAGETEAFF.